Below, 20 T cell receptor beta chains from the same sample are listed, as sequenced in a study of cytomegalovirus exposure and HLA in healthy donors. Method: immunoSEQ multiplex PCR; TCRdb's copy keeps in-frame clones and lacks some. Of about 100,000 clones in the sample, around 95% were seen once. The sequenced sample consisted of PBMCs. The receptors stem from a young woman in good health and CMV-seronegative.

This clone has a single count. J is TRBJ2-2 and V is TRBV11-2, with 7 bases lining up with TRBD1. The CDR3 has 17 amino acids. Unmatched junction bases numbered 8, after V lost 1 base and J lost 3 bases. CDR1 is SGHAT, CDR2 FQNNGV, per germline. DNA for the CDR3: TGTGCCAGCAGCTTAGTCCGTGGGGACAGATACACCGGGGAGCTGTTTTTT. This codes for CASSLVRGDRYTGELFF.

This clone was seen a handful of times. The chain recombines TRBV2 with TRBJ2-7; the D gene is possibly TRBD1 (5 bases). V lost 3 bases and J lost 9, with 12 bases in between. The CDR3 is 12 amino acids. Per the germline V gene, CDR1 is SNHLY and CDR2 is FYNNEI. CDR3 DNA: TGTGCCAGCAGTGATTGGGGCCGGCTGCAGTACTTC. Its protein product is CASSDWGRLQYF.

The chain links TRBV4-1 to TRBJ2-7; 9 nucleotides line up with TRBD1. The CDR3 extends over 14 amino acids. J gave up 4 bases and V 3 bases, and 4 bases lay outside the gene matches. CDR1 is MGHRA, CDR2 YSYEKL, per germline. CDR3: CASSQRGQGYEQYF. CDR3 sequence (DNA): TGCGCCAGCAGCCAGCGAGGACAGGGGTACGAGCAGTACTTC.

The V and J genes are TRBV30 and TRBJ2-1; TRBD2 agrees at 11 bases. V shed 2 bases, J shed 12 bases, and the junction held 12 bases outside the gene matches. The germline V gene encodes CDR1 GTSNPN and CDR2 SVGIG (reference sequence). This CDR3 contains 15 residues. Here the CDR3 DNA reads TGTGCCTGGAGTCTAGCGGGGGGAGCCTCTTGGGGGCAGTTCTTC. Translating it yields CAWSLAGGASWGQFF.

V is TRBV7-9 and J is TRBJ1-4; possible D gene TRBD1, 5 bases. The CDR3 consists of 16 residues. CDR1 is SEHNR and CDR2 is FQNEAQ in the germline V gene (reference sequence). The V gene lost 2 bases and the J gene lost 6 bases, with 16 bases spanning the gap. Here the CDR3 DNA reads TGTGCCAGCAGCTTAATGGTAGGGGCGCCGGATGAAAAACTGTTTTTT. Residues: CASSLMVGAPDEKLFF.

This chain uses TRBV5-1 with TRBJ2-6, with 7 bases lining up with TRBD2. The V and J ends lost 4 bases and 4 bases, in that order; junction bases with no gene match: 5. The germline CDR1 and CDR2 sequences are SGHRS and YFSETQ. This CDR3 region has 15 residues. CDR3 amino acids: CASSQGAGGANVLTF. Here the CDR3 DNA reads TGCGCCAGCAGCCAGGGAGCGGGGGGGGCCAACGTCCTGACTTTC.

This clone was counted once. J is TRBJ2-1 and V is TRBV9; 7 nucleotides line up with TRBD2. CDR1 and CDR2 from the germline V gene are SGDLS and YYNGEE. The CDR3 contains 14 residues. The V segment lost 2 bases and the J segment 5 bases; nucleotides outside the gene matches: 4. CDR3 sequence (DNA): TGTGCCAGCAGCGTTTCTAGCGGTGACAATGAGCAGTTCTTC. Translating gives CASSVSSGDNEQFF.

The chain recombines TRBV6-6 with TRBJ1-2; D is ambiguous. This CDR3 has 13 residues. V gave up 2 bases and J gave up 6 bases, with 10 bases separating them. Germline CDR1 and CDR2: MNHNY and SVGAGI (reference sequence). The CDR3 spells CASSYGLDDGYTF. The CDR3 nucleotides are TGTGCCAGCAGTTACGGGCTCGACGATGGCTACACCTTC.

The chain uses TRBV7-9 and TRBJ2-2, with D hard to call. Germline V gene lookup returns CDR1 SEHNR and CDR2 FQNEAQ (reference sequence). The CDR3 extends over 11 amino acids. Trimming stripped 7 bases from V and 6 bases from J, with 6 bases between. As DNA, the CDR3 is TGTGCCAGCACACTTTCCGGGGAGCTGTTTTTT. Residues: CASTLSGELFF.

V gene TRBV7-2 combines with J gene TRBJ2-1; TRBD1 agrees at 7 bases. Losses at the gene ends were 5 bases for V and 9 bases for J; bases not matched to a gene: 16. The CDR3 loop spans 16 amino acids. CDR1 is SGHTA, CDR2 FQGNSA, per germline. The CDR3 coding sequence is TGTGCCAGCAGCCCAGAATCCAGGCAGGGGGTAGGTGAGCAGTTCTTC. Its translation: CASSPESRQGVGEQFF. Based on the CDR3 plus reference TRBV7-2 and TRBJ2-1, the full variable domain is GAGVSQSPSNKVTEKGKDVELRCDPISGHTALYWYRQSLGQGLEFLIYFQGNSAPDKSGLPSDRFSAERTGGSVSTLTIQRTQQEDSAVYLCASSPESRQGVGEQFFGPGTRLTVL.

The rearrangement links TRBV5-4 to TRBJ2-3; a weak D match, TRBD2 (6 bases). Germline V lookup: CDR1 SGHNT, CDR2 YYREEE (reference sequence). The CDR3 extends over 15 amino acids. The V and J ends lost 0 bases and 1 base respectively, with 9 bases between them. In nucleotides, the CDR3 is TGTGCCAGCAGCTTGGAAGTAGCGGGCACAGATACGCAGTATTTT. Its translation: CASSLEVAGTDTQYF.

This clone was recorded once. V usage is TRBV6-5 and J usage is TRBJ2-7; D uncertain. V lost 5 bases and J 9 bases, leaving 11 bases between the germline ends. Germline values: CDR1 MNHEY, CDR2 SVGAGI. The CDR3 consists of 11 residues. The CDR3 coding sequence is TGTGCCAGCAGTCTAGGAACCGGGCAGTACTTC. It specifies CASSLGTGQYF.

The CDR3 region has the DNA TGTGCCAGCAGCTTTGACAGAGCCTCCTACAATGAGCAGTTCTTC. This encodes CASSFDRASYNEQFF. The rearrangement joins TRBV7-2 to TRBJ2-1, with D tentatively TRBD1 (5 bases). The V end lost 3 bases, the J end lost 0 bases, and 9 bases lay between the germline ends. Germline V gene sequence: CDR1 SGHTA, CDR2 FQGNSA. The CDR3 contains 15 residues. Supplemented by reference TRBV7-2 and TRBJ2-1, the full variable domain reads GAGVSQSPSNKVTEKGKDVELRCDPISGHTALYWYRQSLGQGLEFLIYFQGNSAPDKSGLPSDRFSAERTGGSVSTLTIQRTQQEDSAVYLCASSFDRASYNEQFFGPGTRLTVL.

The V gene is TRBV28, the J gene TRBJ2-1; 9 bases line up with TRBD1. V dropped 8 bases and J dropped 9; count of bases not matched to a gene: 14. This CDR3 is 15 amino acids long. Per the germline V gene, CDR1 is MDHEN and CDR2 is SYDVKM. The CDR3 region is CASLLGGTGLSEQFF. The DNA for the CDR3 is TGTGCCAGCCTACTCGGCGGGACAGGGTTAAGTGAGCAGTTCTTC.

This clone appeared once. V and J are TRBV5-1 and TRBJ1-1; D call uncertain. Per the germline V gene, CDR1 is SGHRS and CDR2 is YFSETQ. This CDR3 spans 15 amino acids. Trimming took 0 bases from V and 3 from J, leaving 12 bases between them. The CDR3 is CASSLVVGGDTEAFF. CDR3 bases: TGCGCCAGCAGCTTGGTAGTTGGAGGTGACACTGAAGCTTTCTTT.

This chain links TRBV18 with TRBJ2-7; TRBD2 aligns across 10 bases. The J segment lost 0 bases and the V segment lost 1 base, leaving 3 bases of the junction unmatched. Germline CDR1 and CDR2: KGHSH and LQKENI. The CDR3 spans 16 residues. The CDR3: CASSPLSGGSSYEQYF. The CDR3 DNA sequence: TGTGCCAGCTCACCACTTAGCGGGGGGAGCTCCTACGAGCAGTACTTC.

Only one count was recorded for this clone. The CDR3 DNA is TGTGCCAGCACCCCTTTGAGTAGCGGAAACCAAGAGACCCAGTACTTC. Its translation: CASTPLSSGNQETQYF. The chain has TRBV6-6 and TRBJ2-5; D might be TRBD2 (6 bases). Germline V gene data show CDR1 as MNHNY and CDR2 as SVGAGI (reference sequence). Trimming cost V 7 bases and J 0 bases, with 18 bases left between them. This CDR3 contains 16 residues.

V usage is TRBV7-9 and J usage is TRBJ2-2, with TRBD2 matching 7 bases. The CDR3 length is 17 residues. V dropped 4 bases and J dropped 2; count of bases not matched to a gene: 10. From germline, CDR1 is SEHNR and CDR2 FQNEAQ (reference sequence). The CDR3 protein is CASSSFRTGGNTGELFF. The CDR3 DNA is TGTGCCAGCAGCTCCTTTCGGACGGGAGGAAACACCGGGGAGCTGTTTTTT. Together with reference TRBV7-9 and TRBJ2-2, the CDR3 gives the full variable domain: DTGVSQNPRHKITKRGQNVTFRCDPISEHNRLYWYRQTLGQGPEFLTYFQNEAQLEKSRLLSDRFSAERPKGSFSTLEIQRTEQGDSAMYLCASSSFRTGGNTGELFFGEGSRLTVL.

Regarding this clone: Additional DNA sequences in this sample encode the identical CDR3. The V gene is TRBV6-5, the J gene TRBJ2-1; 8 nucleotides agree with TRBD2. Germline CDR1 and CDR2: MNHEY and SVGAGI. The CDR3 is 15 amino acids. V was clipped by 3 bases and J by 2 bases; unmatched bases: 3. CDR3 in amino acids: CASSYSSGAYNEQFF. CDR3 bases: TGTGCCAGCAGTTATAGTAGCGGGGCCTACAATGAGCAGTTCTTC.

V is TRBV2 and J is TRBJ1-1; TRBD1 aligns across 7 bases. Losses at the gene ends were 4 bases for V and 4 bases for J; bases not matched to a gene: 6. CDR3 length: 14 residues. Germline CDR1 is SNHLY and CDR2 is FYNNEI. CDR3 loop: CASSVLTGTTEAFF. The CDR3 region has the DNA TGTGCCAGCAGTGTCCTGACAGGGACCACTGAAGCTTTCTTT. Looking up the rest from reference TRBV2 and TRBJ1-1 gives the full variable domain: EPEVTQTPSHQVTQMGQEVILRCVPISNHLYFYWYRQILGQKVEFLVSFYNNEISEKSEIFDDQFSVERPDGSNFTLKIRSTKLEDSAMYFCASSVLTGTTEAFFGQGTRLTVV.